One sample yielded the 13 T cell receptor beta chains listed below, sequenced in a study of T cells after yellow fever vaccination. Using its own MiXCR run on the 5' RACE reads, TCRdb lists one record per CDR3 protein. The sample consists of a few hundred thousand distinct CDR3 sequences, under 15% of them appearing once. The specimen was CD4+ T cells sorted from PBMCs, collected 15 days after the yellow fever booster vaccination. These receptor sequences come from a man aged 18 to 29 who received the YFV17D yellow fever vaccine.

The rearrangement links TRBV18 to TRBJ1-1; 8 nucleotides align to TRBD1. V shed 3 bases and J 5 bases; nucleotides not matched to a gene: 11. The CDR3 spans 16 residues. In germline, CDR1 is KGHSH, CDR2 LQKENI. CDR3 sequence reads: CASSPEAGGFGTEAFF. CDR3 bases: TGTGCCAGCTCACCGGAGGCAGGGGGCTTTGGGACTGAAGCTTTCTTT. Full variable domain (missing parts from reference TRBV18 and TRBJ1-1): NAGVMQNPRHLVRRRGQEARLRCSPMKGHSHVYWYRQLPEEGLKFMVYLQKENIIDESGMPKERFSAEFPKEGPSILRIQQVVRGDSAAYFCASSPEAGGFGTEAFFGQGTRLTVV.

The chain couples TRBV28 to TRBJ1-1, with a tentative D call TRBD1 (5 bases). Germline-derived CDR1 and CDR2 are MDHEN and SYDVKM. CDR3 length equals 13 residues. Between the trimmed V and J ends, which lost 6 bases and 1 base, there was a span of 9 bases. The CDR3 protein is CASRVGGNTEAFF. DNA for the CDR3: TGTGCCAGCAGGGTTGGGGGGAACACTGAAGCTTTCTTT.

This clonotype appeared a few times. This chain joins TRBV7-9 and TRBJ1-6; D not resolved. This CDR3 spans 13 amino acids. V was clipped by 3 bases and J by 7 bases, with 7 bases between them. Per the germline V gene, CDR1 is SEHNR and CDR2 is FQNEAQ (reference sequence). For the CDR3, the DNA is TGTGCCAGCAGCTTTGGTAGAAATTCACCCCTCCACTTT. This codes for CASSFGRNSPLHF.

This clonotype was counted ten times or more. The chain uses TRBV12-3 or TRBV12-4 and TRBJ1-2; 7 nucleotides agree with TRBD1. The J segment lost 4 bases and the V segment lost 6 bases, leaving 8 bases of the junction unmatched. The CDR3 is 14 amino acids. The DNA of the CDR3 is TGTGCCAGCAGCACCGACAGGGTTGGCTATGGCTACACCTTC. Protein product: CASSTDRVGYGYTF.

This clonotype was picked up a small number of times. This chain links TRBV7-2 with TRBJ2-7; no reliable D call. Deletions cut 2 bases from V and 12 bases from J, with 17 bases between. In germline, CDR1 is SGHTA, CDR2 FQGNSA. This CDR3 is built from 13 residues. This CDR3 reads CASSLNGWAQPYF. The CDR3 DNA reads as TGTGCCAGCAGCTTAAACGGTTGGGCGCAGCCGTACTTC.

V and J are TRBV28 and TRBJ2-7, with D unresolved. The V and J ends lost 2 bases and 4 bases respectively, with 6 bases between them. This CDR3 spans 12 amino acids. Germline CDR1 MDHEN, CDR2 SYDVKM. The CDR3 here is CASSLGDYEQYV. Written as DNA, the CDR3 is TGTGCCAGCAGTTTAGGAGATTACGAGCAGTACGTC.

This clonotype was found many times. The CDR3 DNA follows: TGCGCCAGCAGCTTGGGACAGGGGCACACCGGGGAGCTGTTTTTT. Translation: CASSLGQGHTGELFF. The chain recombines TRBV5-1 with TRBJ2-2; 8 bases map to TRBD1. Germline V gene data show CDR1 as SGHRS and CDR2 as YFSETQ. The CDR3 consists of 15 residues. Losses at the gene ends were 0 bases for V and 3 bases for J; bases not matched to a gene: 1.

The V gene is TRBV2, the J gene TRBJ1-4, with 7 nucleotides matching TRBD1. The CDR3 consists of 16 residues. V dropped 5 bases and J dropped 6; count of bases not matched to a gene: 12. Germline V gene data show CDR1 as SNHLY and CDR2 as FYNNEI. The CDR3: CASSSRPPGGDEKLFF. In DNA form, the CDR3 reads TGTGCCAGCAGTTCCCGCCCCCCAGGGGGTGATGAAAAACTGTTTTTT.

The V and J genes are TRBV28 and TRBJ1-4; 8 nucleotides align to TRBD1. Germline V lookup: CDR1 MDHEN, CDR2 SYDVKM. V lost 9 bases, J lost 4 bases, and 7 bases stayed unmatched. There are 14 residues in the CDR3. CDR3 DNA: TGTGCCAGTCAGGGGGCGGGGGGTAATGAAAAACTGTTTTTT. It codes for CASQGAGGNEKLFF.

The chain has TRBV6-5 and TRBJ1-6; D is unresolved. CDR1 is MNHEY, CDR2 SVGAGI, per germline. The CDR3 contains 11 residues. Trimming stripped 7 bases from V and 14 bases from J, with 12 bases between. The CDR3: CASTSGLTLHF. The CDR3 coding sequence is TGTGCCAGCACCTCAGGTTTGACCCTCCACTTT.

The genes are TRBV6-6 and TRBJ2-5, with D maybe TRBD2 (7 bases). The CDR3 is made up of 16 amino acids. Trimming pared 7 bases from V and 5 bases from J, leaving 23 bases between. Germline lookup yields CDR1 MNHNY and CDR2 SVGAGI (reference sequence). CDR3 sequence: CASTLRLGGGSETQYF. CDR3 in DNA: TGTGCCAGCACCCTCCGTCTAGGCGGGGGCTCGGAGACCCAGTACTTC.

This clonotype was seen a few times. V usage is TRBV7-6 and J usage is TRBJ2-5; TRBD2 matches at 10 bases. CDR3 length equals 16 residues. V lost 4 bases to trimming and J lost 5 bases; unmatched junction nucleotides: 10. The germline V gene has CDR1 SGHVS and CDR2 FNYEAQ. CDR3 in DNA: TGTGCCAGCAGCTCGGTCCAAGCGGGGGGGCACGAGACCCAGTACTTC. It is translated as CASSSVQAGGHETQYF.

The chain uses TRBV11-2 and TRBJ2-5, with 10 nucleotides matching TRBD2. The germline CDR1 and CDR2 sequences are SGHAT and FQNNGV. The J segment lost 4 bases and the V segment lost 5 bases, leaving 10 bases of the junction unmatched. The CDR3 contains 16 residues. The CDR3: CASSPGASGGSETQYF. The DNA of the CDR3 is TGTGCCAGCAGCCCAGGAGCTAGCGGGGGATCAGAGACCCAGTACTTC.